This T cell receptor (beta chain) was found in a study of blood T cell repertoires in COVID-19. For the study at large: COVID-19 samples collected from the United States, Italy and Spain covered acute and convalescent phases. PBMCs, B-cell-depleted T cells, or T cells provided the cDNA or gDNA that made up the material.

Produced via immunoSEQ multiplex PCR; TCRdb's table is partial and in-frame only. Here the sample spans about 200,000 clones, approximately 89% being singletons. Participants came from fewer than 25 US areas, aged about 18 to 89 years. Participant-given clinical history determined each cohort assignment. The CDR3 is 15 amino acids. Germline lookup yields CDR1 LGHDT and CDR2 YNNKEL (reference sequence). V lost 4 bases to trimming and J lost 5 bases, with 17 bases between them. The clonotype comes from a woman in her thirties with acute COVID-19. Source material: PBMCs or T cells enriched from blood (not recorded which). The chain recombines TRBV3-1 (or the pseudogene TRBV3-2) with TRBJ1-1, with a possible D match to TRBD1 (5 bases). The CDR3 DNA sequence: TGTGCCAGCAGCCGCTTCGAACATAGACAGACTGAAGCTTTCTTT. Translated: CASSRFEHRQTEAFF.